This paragraph covers one T cell receptor beta chain sequence. The sample originates from a study of blood T cell repertoires in COVID-19. On the study more broadly: T cells, B-cell-depleted T cells, or PBMCs supplied cDNA or gDNA.

Some clones are missing from TCRdb's copy, which holds only in-frame ones; the method was immunoSEQ multiplex PCR. The data contain 180,000 or so clones, around 85% of them singletons. Losses at the gene ends were 8 bases for V and 6 bases for J; bases not matched to a gene: 6. CDR1 is MNHEY, CDR2 SMNVEV, per germline (reference sequence). This CDR3 is 14 amino acids long. The V and J genes are TRBV27 and TRBJ1-5, with 11 positions matching TRBD1. This receptor was identified in a woman aged 80 or over with acute or convalescent COVID-19. Sequences were obtained from peripheral blood. The CDR3 coding sequence is TGTGCCAGCGGCCGGACAGGGGGCAGTCAGCCCCAGCATTTT. This encodes CASGRTGGSQPQHF.